Each of the 22 T cell receptor beta chains below was sequenced from the same sample in a study of T cells in Graves' hyperthyroidism and ophthalmopathy (dated by TCRdb to 2018 to 2020). Library method: multiplex PCR. Sequencing relied on an Illumina HiSeq 2000. Amplification of TCR beta CDR3 regions was carried out from RNA transcripts. A first-round RT-PCR of the TCR CDR3 used the HTBI primer set with the Qiagen OneStep RT-PCR kit. In-frame beta chains were kept once TCRdb had trimmed the public reads at Q25 with fastp and called clones with MiXCR. Each CDR3 protein appears once, grouped with its most common genes and DNA. The sample table contains approximately 600,000 distinct CDR3 sequences; only one count was recorded for under 25% of them. The ten largest clones capture 34% of the sample. The sequencing input was blood. These receptors all stem from a man younger than 40 with Graves' ophthalmopathy.

This clonotype was counted at least ten times. The CDR3 reads CASRALRSSYEQYF. CDR3 DNA sequence: TGTGCCAGCAGAGCACTGAGGAGCTCCTACGAGCAGTACTTC. The chain carries TRBV11-2 and TRBJ2-7; D is unresolved. Germline V CDR1 and CDR2: SGHAT, FQNNGV. V was pared by 6 bases and J by 0 bases, with 12 bases between. This CDR3 has 14 amino acids.

The rearrangement links TRBV6-5 to TRBJ1-4, with a possible D match to TRBD1 (6 bases). V shed 6 bases and J shed 8 bases, with 16 bases lying between them. Germline V gene lookup returns CDR1 MNHEY and CDR2 SVGAGI. The CDR3 runs 14 residues. CDR3 protein: CASRGGGKGEKLFF. The CDR3 DNA reads TGTGCCAGCAGGGGAGGGGGAAAGGGAGAAAAACTGTTTTTT.

The chain carries TRBV7-9 and TRBJ2-3; D ambiguous. The CDR3 loop spans 12 amino acids. V lost 5 bases to trimming and J lost 6 bases, with 9 bases between them. Germline V gene data show CDR1 as SEHNR and CDR2 as FQNEAQ (reference sequence). The CDR3 sequence: CASSPVRDTQYF. The CDR3 DNA follows: TGTGCCAGCAGCCCCGTCAGGGATACGCAGTATTTT. The variable domain in full, completed from reference TRBV7-9 and TRBJ2-3, reads DTGVSQNPRHKITKRGQNVTFRCDPISEHNRLYWYRQTLGQGPEFLTYFQNEAQLEKSRLLSDRFSAERPKGSFSTLEIQRTEQGDSAMYLCASSPVRDTQYFGPGTRLTVL.

This clonotype was found many times. The chain is built from TRBV30 and TRBJ2-7; D is ambiguous. Germline V gene data show CDR1 as GTSNPN and CDR2 as SVGIG (reference sequence). Trimming took off 1 base at V and 2 bases at J, with 18 bases between the two ends. The CDR3 totals 16 residues. The CDR3 DNA reads as TGTGCCTGGAGTGGGCCCATTGTTGTGGGGACCTACGAGCAGTACTTC. Translation: CAWSGPIVVGTYEQYF. Complete variable domain (other parts from reference TRBV30 and TRBJ2-7): SQTIHQWPATLVQPVGSPLSLECTVEGTSNPNLYWYRQAAGRGLQLLFYSVGIGQISSEVPQNLSASRPQDRQFILSSKKLLLSDSGFYLCAWSGPIVVGTYEQYFGPGTRLTVT.

The chain links TRBV28 to TRBJ1-2; 7 bases fit TRBD1. V lost 6 bases, J lost 0 bases, and 4 bases stayed unmatched. CDR3 length: 14 residues. Germline V gives CDR1 MDHEN, CDR2 SYDVKM. Here the CDR3 DNA reads TGTGCCAGCAGAGACAGGGATTCTAACTATGGCTACACCTTC. Protein product: CASRDRDSNYGYTF.

This clonotype was detected only a few times. V usage is TRBV2 and J usage is TRBJ2-5, with TRBD1 matching 11 bases. V was clipped by 8 bases and J by 0 bases; unmatched bases: 2. Per the germline V gene, CDR1 is SNHLY and CDR2 is FYNNEI. There are 14 residues in the CDR3. The CDR3 DNA reads TGTGCCAGCGGGACAGGGGGTTACCAAGAGACCCAGTACTTC. Encoded protein: CASGTGGYQETQYF. Looking up the rest from reference TRBV2 and TRBJ2-5 gives the full variable domain: EPEVTQTPSHQVTQMGQEVILRCVPISNHLYFYWYRQILGQKVEFLVSFYNNEISEKSEIFDDQFSVERPDGSNFTLKIRSTKLEDSAMYFCASGTGGYQETQYFGPGTRLLVL.

This chain links TRBV12-3 or TRBV12-4 with TRBJ2-5; the D gene is possibly TRBD1 (5 bases). The CDR3 contains 14 residues. Trimming cost V 0 bases and J 2 bases, with 7 bases left between them. This chain's CDR3 is CASSLARQQETQYF. CDR3 coding DNA: TGTGCCAGCAGTTTAGCGCGACAGCAAGAGACCCAGTACTTC.

This clonotype was seen ten or more times. V usage is TRBV2 and J usage is TRBJ1-5; maybe TRBD1 (6 bases). V shed 7 bases and J shed 3 bases, with 10 bases lying between them. Germline CDR1 is SNHLY and CDR2 is FYNNEI. This CDR3 region has 13 residues. CDR3 amino acids: CASIRDINQPQHF. The CDR3 nucleotides read TGTGCCAGCATCCGGGACATCAATCAGCCCCAGCATTTT.

This clonotype was counted a few times. The chain combines TRBV25-1 with TRBJ1-3; D gene unclear. CDR1 is MGHDK, CDR2 SYGVNS, per germline. There are 14 residues in the CDR3. The V end lost 1 base, the J end lost 4 bases, and 8 bases lay between the germline ends. CDR3 in DNA: TGTGCCAGCAGTGAATTCGGAGGGGGAAACACCATATATTTT. Protein product: CASSEFGGGNTIYF.

In this sample, this clonotype turned up many times. V and J are TRBV2 and TRBJ2-1; D not certain. CDR1 SNHLY and CDR2 FYNNEI come from the germline V gene. The CDR3 has 15 residues. The V end lost 3 bases, the J end lost 0 bases, and 9 bases lay between the germline ends. The CDR3 DNA reads as TGTGCCAGCAGTGAGGGCTATAGCTCCTACAATGAGCAGTTCTTC. This sequence encodes CASSEGYSSYNEQFF. Full variable domain (outside the CDR3, taken from reference TRBV2 and TRBJ2-1): EPEVTQTPSHQVTQMGQEVILRCVPISNHLYFYWYRQILGQKVEFLVSFYNNEISEKSEIFDDQFSVERPDGSNFTLKIRSTKLEDSAMYFCASSEGYSSYNEQFFGPGTRLTVL.

This clonotype was observed a few times. CDR3 nucleotides: TGTGCCAGCAGTTCCGGACACCTTTACGAGCAGTACTTC. It yields the protein CASSSGHLYEQYF. The gene calls are TRBV5-6 and TRBJ2-7; a weak D match, TRBD1 (5 bases). Trimming pared 5 bases from V and 4 bases from J, leaving 13 bases between. CDR1 and CDR2 (germline): SGHDT, YYEEEE. The CDR3 extends over 13 amino acids.

The V and J genes are TRBV20-1 and TRBJ1-3, with D uncertain. This CDR3 has 13 residues. The V end lost 4 bases, the J end lost 0 bases, and 7 bases lay between the germline ends. CDR1 and CDR2 (germline): DFQATT, SNEGSKA (reference sequence). CDR3 amino acids: CSAKRRSGNTIYF. The CDR3 nucleotides read TGCAGTGCTAAACGGCGCTCTGGAAACACCATATATTTT.

This clonotype has a handful of counts. This could be a read error, since a much larger clone is one nucleotide away. The chain has TRBV6-1 and TRBJ1-2; D uncertain. With 2 bases removed from V and 4 bases from J, the gap between germline ends came to 2 bases. The CDR3 spans 11 residues. The germline V gene has CDR1 MNHNS and CDR2 SASEGT. The CDR3: CASSETYGYTF. In DNA form, the CDR3 reads TGTGCCAGCAGTGAAACCTATGGCTACACCTTC.

J is TRBJ1-1 and V is TRBV4-1; D is unresolved. The CDR3 is 14 residues long. The ends were cut back, 6 bases at V and 4 bases at J, with 15 bases in the middle. Germline CDR1 reads MGHRA; CDR2 reads YSYEKL. The CDR3 sequence: CASRTPGFSTEAFF. Here the CDR3 DNA reads TGCGCCAGCAGAACCCCGGGCTTTAGCACTGAAGCTTTCTTT.

This chain links TRBV28 with TRBJ2-1; weak D call: TRBD1 (8 bases). In germline, CDR1 is MDHEN, CDR2 SYDVKM. Trimming cost V 4 bases and J 5 bases, with 21 bases left between them. This CDR3 spans 17 amino acids. CDR3 protein: CASSWPRTGGGHNEQFF. CDR3 sequence (DNA): TGTGCCAGCAGTTGGCCTCGAACAGGGGGGGGGCACAATGAGCAGTTCTTC. The full variable domain, rest sourced from reference TRBV28 and TRBJ2-1, is DVKVTQSSRYLVKRTGEKVFLECVQDMDHENMFWYRQDPGLGLRLIYFSYDVKMKEKGDIPEGYSVSREKKERFSLILESASTNQTSMYLCASSWPRTGGGHNEQFFGPGTRLTVL.

The table lists this clonotype with a few counts. V gene TRBV28 combines with J gene TRBJ2-7, with 8 bases matching TRBD1. After removal of 7 bases from V and 7 bases from J, the junction contained 6 bases not matched to a gene. This CDR3 contains 12 residues. Germline V gene lookup returns CDR1 MDHEN and CDR2 SYDVKM. As DNA, the CDR3 is TGTGCCAGCATGGGACAGGTACAAGAGCAGTACTTC. This gives the protein CASMGQVQEQYF.

The genes are TRBV27 and TRBJ1-1; weak D call: TRBD1 (5 bases). Germline V gene data show CDR1 as MNHEY and CDR2 as SMNVEV (reference sequence). The V end lost 5 bases, the J end lost 8 bases, and 18 bases lay between the germline ends. This CDR3 is built from 14 residues. The CDR3 loop reads CASSPNGAGGEAFF. For the CDR3, the DNA is TGTGCCAGCAGTCCTAACGGCGCCGGGGGGGAAGCTTTCTTT.

The V call is TRBV20-1, the J call TRBJ2-7, with 7 bases matching TRBD2. Germline CDR1 reads DFQATT; CDR2 reads SNEGSKA (reference sequence). With V trimmed by 2 bases and J by 2 bases, 9 bases remained unmatched. The CDR3 runs 15 residues. The CDR3 loop reads CSARNSGTKAYEQYF. The DNA for the CDR3 is TGCAGTGCTAGAAATTCCGGGACTAAGGCCTACGAGCAGTACTTC.

This clonotype was picked up a small number of times. The chain uses TRBV29-1 and TRBJ1-1; perhaps TRBD1 as D (5 bases). This CDR3 is built from 15 residues. Germline V lookup: CDR1 SQVTM, CDR2 ANQGSEA. The V and J ends lost 6 bases and 1 base respectively, with 18 bases between them. CDR3 DNA: TGCAGCGTCCACCGCGTGGGGGTAGAGAACACTGAAGCTTTCTTT. This translates into CSVHRVGVENTEAFF.

This clonotype was observed at least ten times. V is TRBV20-1 and J is TRBJ1-1; D not certain. In germline, CDR1 is DFQATT, CDR2 SNEGSKA (reference sequence). The CDR3 has 12 amino acids. With 0 bases removed from V and 3 bases from J, the gap between germline ends came to 5 bases. Here the CDR3 reads CSARDTDTEAFF. DNA of the CDR3: TGCAGTGCTAGAGACACCGACACTGAAGCTTTCTTT.

The chain has TRBV10-3 and TRBJ2-4; 8 nucleotides line up with TRBD2. This CDR3 spans 16 amino acids. The junction had 11 bases not matched to a gene; V was cut back by 5 bases and J by 5 bases. The germline gives CDR1 ENHRY, CDR2 SYGVKD. For the CDR3, the DNA is TGTGCCATCAGTAAAGGACTAGCAGGCCCCGAAAACATTCAGTACTTC. Protein: CAISKGLAGPENIQYF.

This clonotype turned up a few times. The junction differs from germline at one of its ends, possibly a read error. This chain connects TRBV10-3 to TRBJ2-7; 7 nucleotides match TRBD2. The CDR3 runs 15 residues. The germline V gene has CDR1 ENHRY and CDR2 SYGVKD. The CDR3 sequence is CATSRLGREQDEQYF. The CDR3 nucleotides read TGTGCCACCAGTCGCCTTGGGCGGGAGCAGGACGAGCAGTACTTC.